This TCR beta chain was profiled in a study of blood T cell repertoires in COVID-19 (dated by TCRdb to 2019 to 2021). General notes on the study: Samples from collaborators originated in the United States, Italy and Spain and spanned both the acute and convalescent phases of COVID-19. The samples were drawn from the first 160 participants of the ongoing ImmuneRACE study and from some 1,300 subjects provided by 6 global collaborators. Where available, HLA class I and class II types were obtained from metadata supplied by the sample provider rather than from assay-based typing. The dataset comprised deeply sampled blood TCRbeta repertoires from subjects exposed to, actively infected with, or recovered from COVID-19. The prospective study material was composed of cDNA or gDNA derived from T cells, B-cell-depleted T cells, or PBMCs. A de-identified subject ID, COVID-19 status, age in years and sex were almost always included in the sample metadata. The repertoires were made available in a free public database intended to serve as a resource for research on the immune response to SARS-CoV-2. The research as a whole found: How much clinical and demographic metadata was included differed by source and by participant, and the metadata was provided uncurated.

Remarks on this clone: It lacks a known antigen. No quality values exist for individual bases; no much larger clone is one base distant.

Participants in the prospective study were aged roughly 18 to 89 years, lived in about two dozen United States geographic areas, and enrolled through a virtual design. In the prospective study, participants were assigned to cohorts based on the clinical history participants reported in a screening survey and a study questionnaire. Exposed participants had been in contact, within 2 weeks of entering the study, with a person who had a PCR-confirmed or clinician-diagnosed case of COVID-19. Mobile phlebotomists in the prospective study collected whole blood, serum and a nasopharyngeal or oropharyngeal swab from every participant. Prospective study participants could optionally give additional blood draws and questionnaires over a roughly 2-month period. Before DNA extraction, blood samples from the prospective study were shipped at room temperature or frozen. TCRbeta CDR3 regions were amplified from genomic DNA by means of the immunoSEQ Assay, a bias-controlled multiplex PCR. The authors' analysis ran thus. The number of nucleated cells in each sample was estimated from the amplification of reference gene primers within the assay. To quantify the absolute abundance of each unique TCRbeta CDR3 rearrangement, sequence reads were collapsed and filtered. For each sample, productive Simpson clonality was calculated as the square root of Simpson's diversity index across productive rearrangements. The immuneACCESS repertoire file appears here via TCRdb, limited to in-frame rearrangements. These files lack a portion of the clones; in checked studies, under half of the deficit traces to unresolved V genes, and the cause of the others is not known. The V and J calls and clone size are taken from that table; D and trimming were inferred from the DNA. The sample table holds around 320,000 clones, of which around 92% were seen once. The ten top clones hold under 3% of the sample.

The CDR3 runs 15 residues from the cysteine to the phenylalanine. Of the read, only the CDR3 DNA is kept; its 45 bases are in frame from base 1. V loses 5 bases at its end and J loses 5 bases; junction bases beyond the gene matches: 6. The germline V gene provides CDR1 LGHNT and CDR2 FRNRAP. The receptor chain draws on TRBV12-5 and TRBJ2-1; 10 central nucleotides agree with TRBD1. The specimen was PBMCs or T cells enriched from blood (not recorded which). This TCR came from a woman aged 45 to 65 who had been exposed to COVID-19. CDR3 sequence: CASGPGQGTNNEQFF. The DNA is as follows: TGTGCTAGTGGTCCGGGACAGGGGACGAACAATGAGCAGTTCTTC.